Sequencing of this T cell receptor beta chain was carried out in a study of response to subunit inactivated influenza vaccine. The study, taken as a whole, reports: Authors suggested that a seasonal influenza vaccination recruits few new T cells each time.

Trimming took 5 bases from V and 5 from J; bases not matched to a gene: 14. The germline V gene encodes CDR1 SEHNR and CDR2 FQNEAQ (reference sequence). This CDR3 is 17 amino acids long. This clonotype was seen only a few times. Its antigen is not identified. TCRdb reprocessed the RT-PCR reads with MiXCR, giving one entry per CDR3 protein. This sample has 400,000 to 650,000 distinct CDR3 sequences, with roughly 7.6% found just once. The V gene is TRBV7-9, the J gene TRBJ1-1, with 10 positions matching TRBD1. The sequence came from a man aged 45-69 years who received an inactivated influenza vaccine. The sample consisted of PBMCs from blood, taken less than 30 months after vaccination. The CDR3 loop reads CASSMTTGQGSWTEAFF. Written as DNA, the CDR3 is TGTGCCAGCAGCATGACTACGGGACAGGGGTCTTGGACTGAAGCTTTCTTT. The variable domain in full, with the rest retrieved from reference TRBV7-9 and TRBJ1-1, is DTGVSQNPRHKITKRGQNVTFRCDPISEHNRLYWYRQTLGQGPEFLTYFQNEAQLEKSRLLSDRFSAERPKGSFSTLEIQRTEQGDSAMYLCASSMTTGQGSWTEAFFGQGTRLTVV.